A selection of T cell receptor beta chains follows, all from one sample in a study of OX40 agonist ivuxolimab in advanced cancers. Profiled with immunoSEQ multiplex PCR; TCRdb holds only in-frame clones, not every one. Seen here are around 35,000 clones, 80% to 85% observed once, and the top ten hold about a fifth. Material: CD4+ or CD8+ T cells sorted from blood, obtained in a trial of the OX40 agonist ivuxolimab. These receptors originate from an adult with an advanced solid tumor such as melanoma, head and neck, liver or kidney cancer. Both conserved end residues are part of each CDR3. Fields, in order: CDR3 protein, V gene, J gene.

CASSLPGLPTEAFF,TRBV28,TRBJ1-1
CASSRAGESGELFF,TRBV18,TRBJ2-2
CAWSRTGVQPQHF,TRBV30,TRBJ1-5
CASSYSGTATYEQYF,TRBV6-6,TRBJ2-7
CAWSFHRGVGGYTF,TRBV30,TRBJ1-2
CASSPPESFLDTQYF,TRBV19,TRBJ2-3
CASSFFAGPNEKLFF,TRBV11-2,TRBJ1-4
CASRGTGWNAEAFF,TRBV6-6,TRBJ1-1
CASSELSSTRSGNTIYF,TRBV6-1,TRBJ1-3
CASSDLYTEAFF,TRBV25-1,TRBJ1-1
CASSEGGGRDTQYF,TRBV7-3,TRBJ2-3
CAVQGREKLFF,TRBV10-1,TRBJ1-4
CSALGNTEAFF,TRBV20-1,TRBJ1-1